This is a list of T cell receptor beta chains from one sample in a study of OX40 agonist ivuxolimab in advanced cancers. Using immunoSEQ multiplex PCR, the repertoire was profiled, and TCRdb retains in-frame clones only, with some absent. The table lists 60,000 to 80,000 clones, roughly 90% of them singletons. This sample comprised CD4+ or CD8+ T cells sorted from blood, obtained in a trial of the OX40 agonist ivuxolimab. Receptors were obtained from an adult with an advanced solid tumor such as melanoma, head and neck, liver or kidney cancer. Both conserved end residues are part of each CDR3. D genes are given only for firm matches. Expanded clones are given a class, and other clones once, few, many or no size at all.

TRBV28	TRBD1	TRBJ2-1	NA	CASATGTYYNEQFF	TGTGCCAGCGCGACAGGGACATACTACAATGAGCAGTTCTTC
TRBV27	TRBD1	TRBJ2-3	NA	CASSSGTVLLGDTQYF	TGTGCCAGCAGTTCCGGGACAGTACTATTAGGAGATACGCAGTATTTT
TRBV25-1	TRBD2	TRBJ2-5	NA	CASGRGGETQYF	TGTGCCAGCGGAAGGGGAGGGGAGACCCAGTACTTC
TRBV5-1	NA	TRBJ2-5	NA	CASSSDRTYQETQYF	TGCGCCAGCAGCTCGGACAGAACGTACCAAGAGACCCAGTACTTC
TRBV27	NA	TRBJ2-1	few	CASSISGSPYNEQFF	TGTGCCAGCTCTATTTCTGGAAGTCCGTACAATGAGCAGTTCTTC
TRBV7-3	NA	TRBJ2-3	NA	CASSSSGFSTDTQYF	TGTGCCAGCAGCTCATCAGGGTTCAGCACAGATACGCAGTATTTT
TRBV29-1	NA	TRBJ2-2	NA	CSVEDPLTANTGELFF	TGCAGCGTTGAAGACCCCTTGACGGCGAACACCGGGGAGCTGTTTTTT
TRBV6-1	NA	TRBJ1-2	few	CASRETGQSTF	TGTGCCAGCAGGGAAACAGGGCAGAGCACCTTC
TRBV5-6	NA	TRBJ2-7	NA	CASSLRGLLLYEQYF	TGTGCCAGCAGCTTGAGGGGACTCCTCCTGTACGAGCAGTACTTC
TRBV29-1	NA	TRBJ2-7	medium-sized	CSARPPGTAYEQYF	TGCAGCGCAAGACCCCCCGGGACTGCCTACGAGCAGTACTTC
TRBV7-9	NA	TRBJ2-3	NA	CASSLSLTTSTDTQYF	TGTGCCAGCAGCTTATCCTTAACAACTAGCACAGATACGCAGTATTTT
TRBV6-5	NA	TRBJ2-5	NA	CASSYSQETQYF	TGTGCCAGCAGTTACAGTCAAGAGACCCAGTACTTC
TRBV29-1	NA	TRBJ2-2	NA	CSVERDTGELFF	TGCAGCGTTGAAAGAGACACCGGGGAGCTGTTTTTT
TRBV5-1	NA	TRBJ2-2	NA	CASRLQGSTGELFF	TGCGCCAGCAGGTTACAGGGAAGCACCGGGGAGCTGTTTTTT
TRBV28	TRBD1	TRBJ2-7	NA	CASSPPPDRAVYEQYF	TGTGCCAGCAGTCCCCCCCCCGACAGGGCGGTCTACGAGCAGTACTTC
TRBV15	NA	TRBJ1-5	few	CATSRDPGKGQPQHF	TGTGCCACCAGCAGAGATCCGGGGAAGGGTCAGCCCCAGCATTTT
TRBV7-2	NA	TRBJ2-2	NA	CASSHPGQGRTGELFF	TGTGCCAGCAGCCACCCCGGGCAGGGAAGGACCGGGGAGCTGTTTTTT
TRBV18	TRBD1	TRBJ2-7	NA	CASSSGTGNLKKQYF	TGTGCCAGCTCATCGGGGACAGGGAATTTGAAGAAGCAGTACTTC
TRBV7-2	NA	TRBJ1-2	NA	CASSTQEGVYGYTF	TGTGCCAGCAGCACCCAAGAGGGGGTCTATGGCTACACCTTC
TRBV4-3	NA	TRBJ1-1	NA	CASSQDLEGVAFF	TGCGCCAGCAGCCAAGATCTCGAGGGTGTCGCTTTCTTT
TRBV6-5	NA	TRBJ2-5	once	CASRRRQETQYF	TGTGCCAGCAGACGCCGCCAAGAGACCCAGTACTTC
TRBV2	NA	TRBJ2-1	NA	CASTRYRVDEQFF	TGTGCCAGCACTAGGTACAGGGTTGATGAGCAGTTCTTC
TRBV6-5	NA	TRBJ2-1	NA	CASTQFNEQFF	TGTGCCAGCACCCAGTTTAATGAGCAGTTCTTC
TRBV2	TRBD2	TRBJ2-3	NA	CASSWRGAGGRFSTDTQYF	TGTGCCAGCAGTTGGAGGGGAGCGGGGGGCCGGTTTAGCACAGATACGCAGTATTTT
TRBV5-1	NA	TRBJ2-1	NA	CASSLFSANEQFF	TGCGCCAGCAGCTTGTTCTCGGCGAATGAGCAGTTCTTC
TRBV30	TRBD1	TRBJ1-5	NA	CAWSPLDRGNQPQHF	TGTGCCTGGAGTCCTTTAGACAGGGGAAATCAGCCCCAGCATTTT
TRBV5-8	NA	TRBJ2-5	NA	CASSFVGGSETQYF	TGTGCCAGCAGCTTCGTGGGGGGATCAGAGACCCAGTACTTC
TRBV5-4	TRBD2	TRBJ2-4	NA	CASSLGGGVAKNIRYF	TGTGCCAGCAGCTTGGGCGGGGGGGTAGCCAAAAACATTCGGTACTTC
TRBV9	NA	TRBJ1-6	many	CASSSSGYNSPLHF	TGTGCCAGCAGCTCCAGCGGCTATAATTCACCCCTCCACTTT
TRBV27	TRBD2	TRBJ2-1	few	CASSFSGGGYNEQFF	TGTGCCAGCAGTTTTTCCGGGGGGGGTTACAATGAGCAGTTCTTC
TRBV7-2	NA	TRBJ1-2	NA	CASSPGETSRAGYTF	TGTGCCAGCAGCCCCGGTGAGACCTCCCGGGCGGGCTACACCTTC
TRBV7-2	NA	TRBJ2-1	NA	CASSSQGGYNEQFF	TGTGCCAGCAGCTCACAGGGTGGGTACAATGAGCAGTTCTTC
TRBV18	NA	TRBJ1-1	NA	CASSLKGTEAFF	TGTGCCAGCTCCCTTAAAGGCACTGAAGCTTTCTTT
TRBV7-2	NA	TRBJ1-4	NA	CASSILGVGEKLFF	TGTGCCAGCAGCATACTGGGGGTCGGGGAAAAACTGTTTTTT
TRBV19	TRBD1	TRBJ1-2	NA	CASSDRQGRNYGYTF	TGTGCCAGTAGTGATCGACAGGGGAGAAACTATGGCTACACCTTC
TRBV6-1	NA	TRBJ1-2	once	CASSLDGNYGYTF	TGTGCCAGCAGCTTGGACGGAAACTATGGCTACACCTTC
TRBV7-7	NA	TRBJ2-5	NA	CASSLISGEETQYF	TGTGCTAGCAGCTTAATATCCGGGGAAGAGACCCAGTACTTC
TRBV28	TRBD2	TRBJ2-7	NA	CASSRHRGGSDEQYF	TGTGCCAGCAGCCGCCACCGGGGAGGGTCCGACGAGCAGTACTTC
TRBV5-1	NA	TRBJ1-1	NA	CASSSTGQPGGTEAFF	TGCGCCAGCAGCTCCACGGGACAACCCGGCGGGACTGAAGCTTTCTTT
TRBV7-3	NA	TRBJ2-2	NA	CASSFQSGSGELFF	TGTGCCAGCAGCTTCCAGTCAGGGTCCGGGGAGCTGTTTTTT
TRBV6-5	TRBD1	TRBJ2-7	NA	CASSRTGTVFGEQYF	TGTGCCAGCAGTCGTACCGGGACAGTATTTGGCGAGCAGTACTTC
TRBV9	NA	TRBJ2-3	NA	CASSFPGPQGSDTQYF	TGTGCCAGCAGCTTCCCGGGACCCCAGGGTTCCGATACGCAGTATTTT
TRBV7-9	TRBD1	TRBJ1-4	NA	CASSLALGQNEKLFF	TGTGCCAGCAGCTTGGCTTTGGGACAGAATGAAAAACTGTTTTTT
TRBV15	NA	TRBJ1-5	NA	CATSRDRGVRNQPQHF	TGTGCCACCAGCAGAGATCGGGGGGTTCGCAATCAGCCCCAGCATTTT
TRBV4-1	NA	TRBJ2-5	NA	CASSQPRETQYF	TGCGCCAGCAGCCAACCGCGAGAGACCCAGTACTTC
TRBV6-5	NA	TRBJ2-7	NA	CASRGPPYEQYF	TGTGCCAGCAGGGGACCGCCCTACGAGCAGTACTTC
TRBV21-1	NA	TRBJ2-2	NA	CASSRRDPGGNTGELFF	TGTGCCAGCAGCCGAAGGGATCCTGGGGGGAACACCGGGGAGCTGTTTTTT